The 27 T cell receptor beta chains below all came from one sample that was sequenced in a study of human T cells and chemical hapten exposure. TCRdb re-analysed the RACE reads in MiXCR, keeping a single row per CDR3 protein. The top ten clones hold more than 5.5% of a sample with 350,000 to 400,000 distinct CDR3 sequences, about 6% of them seen once. Sample time point: patch test 2, 6 weeks after DPC sensitization. The treatment is: therapeutic diphenylcyclopropenone sensitization with weekly scalp DPC. This sample comprised whole blood, obtained in connection with sensitization to the hapten diphenylcyclopropenone (DPC). The receptors originated from a young woman with alopecia areata. Some clones in this sample may be carry-over from other donors' samples.

This clonotype occurred many times. V gene TRBV2 combines with J gene TRBJ2-3; 8 nucleotides match TRBD2. J gave up 3 bases and V 3 bases, and 5 bases lay outside the gene matches. The germline V gene encodes CDR1 SNHLY and CDR2 FYNNEI. CDR3 size: 15 residues. CDR3 region: CASSDNGLATDTQYF. CDR3 coding DNA: TGTGCCAGCAGTGATAACGGACTAGCAACAGATACGCAGTATTTT.

The chain is built from TRBV2 and TRBJ2-2, with D perhaps being TRBD1 or TRBD2 (5 bases each). The V gene lost 7 bases and the J gene lost 4 bases, with 16 bases spanning the gap. This CDR3 spans 15 amino acids. Germline V CDR1 and CDR2: SNHLY, FYNNEI. The CDR3, as DNA: TGTGCCAGCACCCAAGGGACCCTTGTCACCGGGGAGCTGTTTTTT. Translation gives CASTQGTLVTGELFF.

The genes are TRBV7-2 and TRBJ1-2; TRBD1 is a possible D gene (6 bases). Germline lookup yields CDR1 SGHTA and CDR2 FQGNSA. Between the trimmed V and J ends, which lost 1 base and 4 bases, there was a span of 13 bases. The CDR3 length is 15 residues. The CDR3 loop is CASSLEGGPGYGYTF. In nucleotides, the CDR3 is TGTGCCAGCAGCTTAGAGGGGGGGCCCGGCTATGGCTACACCTTC.

In this sample, this clonotype turned up a few times. This chain connects TRBV5-6 to TRBJ2-6; D is uncertain. Germline loops: CDR1 SGHDT, CDR2 YYEEEE. V was cut by 5 bases and J by 0 bases, with 6 bases left in between. The CDR3 is 14 amino acids. In nucleotides, the CDR3 is TGTGCCAGCAGGCCGAGCTCTGGGGCCAACGTCCTGACTTTC. It codes for CASRPSSGANVLTF.

The rearrangement links TRBV29-1 to TRBJ2-3; maybe TRBD2 (7 bases). Germline CDR1 SQVTM, CDR2 ANQGSEA. Trimming took off 4 bases at V and 2 bases at J, with 10 bases between the two ends. The CDR3 is 13 amino acids. The CDR3 DNA reads as TGCAGCGTTGGAGGGGGGGACACAGATACGCAGTATTTT. Its protein product is CSVGGGDTDTQYF.

This clonotype has at least ten counts. The chain carries TRBV29-1 and TRBJ1-2, with TRBD1 matching 9 bases. Germline loops: CDR1 SQVTM, CDR2 ANQGSEA. J was trimmed by 4 bases and V by 5 bases; bases with no gene match: 5. CDR3 length: 13 amino acids. CDR3 coding DNA: TGCAGCGTTCCGGGACAGGGACTCTATGGCTACACCTTC. The encoded protein is CSVPGQGLYGYTF.

This clonotype was seen at least ten times. The chain recombines TRBV4-1 with TRBJ1-4; 7 nucleotides match TRBD1. The trim removed 3 bases at V and 3 bases at J, leaving 7 bases unmatched. Germline V gene lookup returns CDR1 MGHRA and CDR2 YSYEKL. The CDR3 is 16 amino acids. The CDR3: CASSHSGTEPNEKLFF. DNA of the CDR3: TGCGCCAGCAGCCATTCAGGGACAGAGCCTAATGAAAAACTGTTTTTT.

This clonotype turned up a few times. The CDR3 reads CASSSGTENQPQHF. CDR3 nucleotide sequence: TGTGCCAGCAGTTCCGGGACCGAGAATCAGCCCCAGCATTTT. The V call is TRBV6-2 or TRBV6-3, the J call TRBJ1-5, with TRBD1 as a possible D gene (5 bases). In germline, CDR1 is MNHEY, CDR2 SVGEGT. The CDR3 extends over 14 amino acids. V was shortened by 4 bases and J by 4 bases, with 11 bases between the two germline ends.

Ten or more counts support this clonotype. The V gene is TRBV6-6, the J gene TRBJ2-3; 11 bases fit TRBD1. With 2 bases clipped from V and 4 bases from J, the junction kept 11 bases outside the gene matches. The germline CDR1 and CDR2 sequences are MNHNY and SVGAGI (reference sequence). This CDR3 is 18 amino acids long. DNA for the CDR3: TGTGCCAGCAGTTACCCTGGGACAGGGGGATTTGCGGCAGATACGCAGTATTTT. Protein product: CASSYPGTGGFAADTQYF.

The sample holds many counts of this clonotype. The V call is TRBV11-1, the J call TRBJ1-1; a weak D match, TRBD1 (5 bases). The CDR3 spans 18 residues. Germline loops: CDR1 SGHAT, CDR2 FQDESV (reference sequence). V lost 1 base, J lost 2 bases, and 20 bases lay in between. CDR3 sequence (DNA): TGTGCCAGCAGCTTAGTCCGCTATGGTGGGACCATCAACACTGAAGCTTTCTTT. Residues: CASSLVRYGGTINTEAFF.

As for this clonotype: The junction departs from germline at one end; a sequencing error may be responsible. The chain joins TRBV7-2 to TRBJ2-1; no definite D call. This CDR3 contains 13 residues. Germline lookup yields CDR1 SGHTA and CDR2 FQGNSA. The DNA for the CDR3 is TGTGGCAGCAGCTTAAGGGATTACAATGAGCAGTTCTTC. Translating gives CGSSLRDYNEQFF.

This clonotype showed up just a few times. The chain combines TRBV7-9 with TRBJ2-7; TRBD2 might be the D (6 bases). The CDR3 runs to 12 residues. Per germline, CDR1 SEHNR and CDR2 FQNEAQ (reference sequence). Trimming shortened V by 5 bases and J by 10 bases, and 15 bases separated the two germline ends. The CDR3 reads CASSPSTSYQYF. The CDR3 region has the DNA TGTGCCAGCAGCCCGTCGACTAGTTATCAGTACTTC.

This clonotype occurred many times. V usage is TRBV6-2 or TRBV6-3 and J usage is TRBJ1-5; D gene unclear. The CDR3 covers 14 residues. V lost 5 bases and J lost 0, with 8 bases in between. Germline CDR1 MNHEY, CDR2 SVGEGT. DNA for the CDR3: TGTGCCAGCAGTCAAACAAGTAGCAATCAGCCCCAGCATTTT. This translates into CASSQTSSNQPQHF.

This clonotype was seen ten or more times. V and J are TRBV28 and TRBJ1-2; D remains unclear. The V and J ends lost 5 bases and 8 bases respectively, with 12 bases between them. The CDR3 spans 12 residues. Germline V gives CDR1 MDHEN, CDR2 SYDVKM. The CDR3 DNA reads TGTGCCAGCAGTCTAAACCTCTCAGGCTACACCTTC. It specifies CASSLNLSGYTF.

The CDR3 nucleotides read TGTGCCAGCAGTTACCGTAAAATGATCACAGGGGACACTGAAGCTTTCTTT. This encodes CASSYRKMITGDTEAFF. The J gene is TRBJ1-1, the V gene TRBV6-6, with 7 bases matching TRBD1. The V and J ends lost 2 bases and 3 bases, in that order; junction bases with no gene match: 12. The CDR3 has 17 amino acids. Germline lookup yields CDR1 MNHNY and CDR2 SVGAGI (reference sequence).

This sequence joins TRBV29-1 and TRBJ2-7; D call uncertain. The V end was cut by 5 bases, the J end by 4 bases, with 9 bases between. Germline V lookup: CDR1 SQVTM, CDR2 ANQGSEA. This CDR3 is built from 11 residues. The CDR3 loop reads CSVYIGYEQYF. As DNA, the CDR3 is TGCAGCGTTTACATCGGGTACGAGCAGTACTTC.

In this sample, this clonotype turned up many times. The V and J genes are TRBV20-1 and TRBJ1-3; D not certain. V lost 0 bases and J 0 bases, leaving 6 bases between the germline ends. From germline, CDR1 is DFQATT and CDR2 SNEGSKA (reference sequence). The CDR3 loop spans 14 amino acids. CDR3 nucleotides: TGCAGTGCTAGAGACAGCCACTCTGGAAACACCATATATTTT. Its translation is CSARDSHSGNTIYF.

This clonotype showed up many times. This chain connects TRBV18 to TRBJ2-7; weak D call: TRBD2 (5 bases). The CDR3 consists of 18 residues. Trimming removed 4 bases at V and 1 base at J, with 23 bases between. In germline, CDR1 is KGHSH, CDR2 LQKENI. The CDR3 sequence is CASSQPTYSGYRSYEQYF. In DNA form, the CDR3 reads TGTGCCAGCTCACAGCCCACGTATTCGGGATACCGATCCTACGAGCAGTACTTC. Complete variable domain (other parts from reference TRBV18 and TRBJ2-7): NAGVMQNPRHLVRRRGQEARLRCSPMKGHSHVYWYRQLPEEGLKFMVYLQKENIIDESGMPKERFSAEFPKEGPSILRIQQVVRGDSAAYFCASSQPTYSGYRSYEQYFGPGTRLTVT.

This clonotype was seen a few times. V and J are TRBV6-1 and TRBJ2-3; no firm D call. This CDR3 has 14 amino acids. Germline values: CDR1 MNHNS, CDR2 SASEGT. V gave up 8 bases and J gave up 0 bases, with 12 bases separating them. CDR3 in amino acids: CASRTPGSTDTQYF. The CDR3, as DNA: TGTGCCAGCCGAACGCCCGGGAGCACAGATACGCAGTATTTT.

This clonotype was counted at least ten times. The chain has TRBV4-2 and TRBJ2-7, with TRBD2 matching over 8 bases. V lost 1 base to trimming and J lost 2 bases; unmatched junction nucleotides: 7. Germline assignment: CDR1 LGHNA and CDR2 YNFKEQ. This CDR3 has 16 amino acids. CDR3 sequence (DNA): TGTGCCAGCAGCCAAGCCCATAGCGGGGATACCTACGAGCAGTACTTC. This sequence encodes CASSQAHSGDTYEQYF.

This clonotype was seen ten or more times. The V gene is TRBV7-2, the J gene TRBJ1-1; no reliable D call. This CDR3 region has 11 residues. Germline V lookup: CDR1 SGHTA, CDR2 FQGNSA. With 3 bases removed from V and 4 bases from J, the gap between germline ends came to 3 bases. The CDR3 region has the DNA TGTGCCAGCAGCTTCGCCACTGAAGCTTTCTTT. Protein sequence: CASSFATEAFF.

CDR3 loop: CASGTSGGANEQFF. CDR3 coding DNA: TGTGCTAGTGGGACTAGCGGGGGGGCCAATGAGCAGTTCTTC. The rearrangement links TRBV12-5 to TRBJ2-1; 14 positions agree with TRBD2. The V gene's germline CDR1 is LGHNT and CDR2 FRNRAP. There are 14 residues in the CDR3. V lost 6 bases and J lost 6; bases outside the gene matches: 1.

This chain connects TRBV13 to TRBJ1-6; D ambiguous. CDR3 length: 15 residues. Germline V gene lookup returns CDR1 PRHDT and CDR2 FYEKMQ (reference sequence). The V and J ends lost 5 bases and 1 base respectively, with 9 bases between them. The CDR3 loop reads CASSRSGSYNSPLHF. The CDR3 DNA follows: TGTGCCAGCAGCCGGTCGGGGTCCTATAATTCACCCCTCCACTTT. Based on the CDR3 plus reference TRBV13 and TRBJ1-6, the full variable domain is AAGVIQSPRHLIKEKRETATLKCYPIPRHDTVYWYQQGPGQDPQFLISFYEKMQSDKGSIPDRFSAQQFSDYHSELNMSSLELGDSALYFCASSRSGSYNSPLHFGNGTRLTVT.

This clonotype was seen repeatedly, ten times or more. The V gene is TRBV2, the J gene TRBJ2-7; D is perhaps TRBD1 (5 bases). The CDR3 spans 12 residues. Germline CDR1 reads SNHLY; CDR2 reads FYNNEI. Trimming pared 4 bases from V and 5 bases from J, leaving 9 bases between. The CDR3: CASSAGPHEQYF. The CDR3 nucleotides are TGTGCCAGCAGTGCAGGGCCCCACGAGCAGTACTTC. The variable domain in full, with the rest retrieved from reference TRBV2 and TRBJ2-7, is EPEVTQTPSHQVTQMGQEVILRCVPISNHLYFYWYRQILGQKVEFLVSFYNNEISEKSEIFDDQFSVERPDGSNFTLKIRSTKLEDSAMYFCASSAGPHEQYFGPGTRLTVT.

This clonotype was found a few times. The chain carries TRBV6-4 and TRBJ2-7; 9 nucleotides match TRBD1. V lost 0 bases and J lost 6; bases outside the gene matches: 15. Germline lookup yields CDR1 MRHNA and CDR2 SNTAGT. The CDR3 covers 18 residues. The CDR3 protein is CASSDSPNRDRDLGEQYF. The DNA of the CDR3 is TGTGCCAGCAGTGACTCCCCCAATCGGGACAGGGACCTGGGCGAGCAGTACTTC.

The J gene is TRBJ2-1, the V gene TRBV27; possible D gene TRBD1, 5 bases. Looked up from germline, CDR1 is MNHEY and CDR2 is SMNVEV (reference sequence). This CDR3 is 14 amino acids long. With 4 bases removed from V and 10 bases from J, the gap between germline ends came to 17 bases. In DNA form, the CDR3 reads TGTGCCAGCAGTTCGGGCAGGGCCCCTTCAGAGCAGTTCTTC. Residues: CASSSGRAPSEQFF.

At least ten counts were recorded for this clonotype. The chain combines TRBV15 with TRBJ1-3; D uncertain. Trimming took 0 bases from V and 0 from J, leaving 3 bases between them. Germline loops: CDR1 LNHNV, CDR2 YYDKDF (reference sequence). CDR3 length: 14 amino acids. The DNA for the CDR3 is TGTGCCACCAGCAGAGATTCCTCTGGAAACACCATATATTTT. It yields the protein CATSRDSSGNTIYF.